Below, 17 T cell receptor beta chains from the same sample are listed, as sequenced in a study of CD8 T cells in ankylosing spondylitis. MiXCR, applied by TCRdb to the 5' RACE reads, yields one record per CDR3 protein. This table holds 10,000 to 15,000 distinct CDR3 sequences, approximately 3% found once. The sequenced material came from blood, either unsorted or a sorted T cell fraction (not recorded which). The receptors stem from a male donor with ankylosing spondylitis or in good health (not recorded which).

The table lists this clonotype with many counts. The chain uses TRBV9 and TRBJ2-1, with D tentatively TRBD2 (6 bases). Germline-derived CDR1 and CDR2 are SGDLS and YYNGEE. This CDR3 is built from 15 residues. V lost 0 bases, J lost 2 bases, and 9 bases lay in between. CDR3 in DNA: TGTGCCAGCAGCGTAGCGGGGGACCCCTACAATGAGCAGTTCTTC. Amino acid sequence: CASSVAGDPYNEQFF.

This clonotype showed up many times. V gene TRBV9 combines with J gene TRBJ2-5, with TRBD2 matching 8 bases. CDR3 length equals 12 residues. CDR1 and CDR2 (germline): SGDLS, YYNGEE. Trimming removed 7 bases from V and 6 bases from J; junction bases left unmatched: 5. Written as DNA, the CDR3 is TGTGCCAGCTCATCGGGGGGGCAGACCCAGTACTTC. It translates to CASSSGGQTQYF.

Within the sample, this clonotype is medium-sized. The CDR3 region is CASSESSGRETQYF. CDR3 DNA: TGTGCCAGCAGCGAGTCTAGCGGGAGGGAGACCCAGTACTTC. J is TRBJ2-5 and V is TRBV9, with 11 bases identical to TRBD2. The CDR3 runs 14 residues. Germline lookup yields CDR1 SGDLS and CDR2 YYNGEE. V was pared by 3 bases and J by 5 bases, with 3 bases of the junction left unmatched. Combining the CDR3 with reference TRBV9 and TRBJ2-5 gives the whole variable domain DSGVTQTPKHLITATGQRVTLRCSPRSGDLSVYWYQQSLDQGLQFLIQYYNGEERAKGNILERFSAQQFPDLHSELNLSSLELGDSALYFCASSESSGRETQYFGPGTRLLVL.

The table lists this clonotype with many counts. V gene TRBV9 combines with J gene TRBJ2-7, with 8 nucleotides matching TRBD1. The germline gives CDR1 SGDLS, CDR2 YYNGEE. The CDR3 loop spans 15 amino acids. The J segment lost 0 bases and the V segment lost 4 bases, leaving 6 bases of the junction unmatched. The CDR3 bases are TGTGCCAGCAGCCCGCGACAGGGGAGCTCCTACGAGCAGTACTTC. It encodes CASSPRQGSSYEQYF.

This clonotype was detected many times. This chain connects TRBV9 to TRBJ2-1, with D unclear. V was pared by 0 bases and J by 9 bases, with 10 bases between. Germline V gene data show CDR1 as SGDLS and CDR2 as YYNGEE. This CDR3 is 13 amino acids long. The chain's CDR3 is CASSVDLGREQFF. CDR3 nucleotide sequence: TGTGCCAGCAGCGTAGACCTGGGCCGTGAGCAGTTCTTC.

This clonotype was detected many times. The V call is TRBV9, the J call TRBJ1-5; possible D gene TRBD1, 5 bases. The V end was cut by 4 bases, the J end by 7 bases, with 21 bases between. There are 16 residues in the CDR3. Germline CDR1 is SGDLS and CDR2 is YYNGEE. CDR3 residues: CASSRGMRGAGQPQHF. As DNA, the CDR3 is TGTGCCAGCAGCCGGGGAATGCGAGGGGCAGGACAGCCCCAGCATTTT.

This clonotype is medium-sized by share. In nucleotides, the CDR3 is TGTGCCAGCAGCTCGACGTTGAGGCTAGCGTCTAACGAGCAGTACTTC. This codes for CASSSTLRLASNEQYF. The gene calls are TRBV9 and TRBJ2-7, with a tentative D call TRBD2 (6 bases). This CDR3 is 16 amino acids long. Deletions cut 4 bases from V and 5 bases from J, with 22 bases between. Germline V gene sequence: CDR1 SGDLS, CDR2 YYNGEE.

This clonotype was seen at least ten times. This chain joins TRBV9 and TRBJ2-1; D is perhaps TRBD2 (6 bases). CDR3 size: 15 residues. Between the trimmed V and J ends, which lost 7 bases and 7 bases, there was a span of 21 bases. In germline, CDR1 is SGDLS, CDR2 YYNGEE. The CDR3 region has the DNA TGTGCCAGCGGTTACTTGGCGGAGGGGCGGAATGAGCAGTTCTTC. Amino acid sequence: CASGYLAEGRNEQFF.

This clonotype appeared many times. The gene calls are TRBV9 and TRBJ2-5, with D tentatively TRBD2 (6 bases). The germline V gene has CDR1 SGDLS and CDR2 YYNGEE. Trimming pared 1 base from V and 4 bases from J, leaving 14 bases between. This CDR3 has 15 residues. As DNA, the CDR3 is TGTGCCAGCAGCGTAACCGGGAGTGGTGGAGAGACCCAGTACTTC. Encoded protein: CASSVTGSGGETQYF.

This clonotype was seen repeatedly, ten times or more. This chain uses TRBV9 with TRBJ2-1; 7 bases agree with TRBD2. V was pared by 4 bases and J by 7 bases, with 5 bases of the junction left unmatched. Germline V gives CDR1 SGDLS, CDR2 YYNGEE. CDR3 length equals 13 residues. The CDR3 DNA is TGTGCCAGCAGCCCAGGACTAGTTAATGAGCAGTTCTTC. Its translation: CASSPGLVNEQFF.

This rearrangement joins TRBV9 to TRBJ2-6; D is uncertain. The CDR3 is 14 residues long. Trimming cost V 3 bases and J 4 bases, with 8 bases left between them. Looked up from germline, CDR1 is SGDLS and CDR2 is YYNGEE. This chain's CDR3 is CASSERRGANVLTF. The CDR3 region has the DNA TGTGCCAGCAGCGAGAGAAGAGGGGCCAACGTCCTGACTTTC. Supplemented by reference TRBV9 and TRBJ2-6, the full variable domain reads DSGVTQTPKHLITATGQRVTLRCSPRSGDLSVYWYQQSLDQGLQFLIQYYNGEERAKGNILERFSAQQFPDLHSELNLSSLELGDSALYFCASSERRGANVLTFGAGSRLTVL.

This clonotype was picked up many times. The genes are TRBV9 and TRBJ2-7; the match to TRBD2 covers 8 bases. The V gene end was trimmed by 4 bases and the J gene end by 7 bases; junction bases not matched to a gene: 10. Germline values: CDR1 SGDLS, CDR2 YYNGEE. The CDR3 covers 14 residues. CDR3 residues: CASSYSGDFLEQYF. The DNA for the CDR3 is TGTGCCAGCAGCTATAGCGGGGATTTTCTGGAGCAGTACTTC.

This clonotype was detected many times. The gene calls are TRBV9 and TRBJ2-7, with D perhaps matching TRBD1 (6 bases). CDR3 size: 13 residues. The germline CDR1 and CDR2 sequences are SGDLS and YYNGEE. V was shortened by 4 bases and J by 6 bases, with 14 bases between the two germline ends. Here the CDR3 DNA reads TGTGCCAGCAGCCTTCGGACAGTGGGCGAGCAGTACTTC. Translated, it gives CASSLRTVGEQYF.

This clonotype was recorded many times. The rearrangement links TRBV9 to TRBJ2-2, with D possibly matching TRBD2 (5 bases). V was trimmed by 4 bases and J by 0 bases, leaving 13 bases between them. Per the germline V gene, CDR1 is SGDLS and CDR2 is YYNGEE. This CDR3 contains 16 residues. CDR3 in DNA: TGTGCCAGCAGCTTGATGGGCGGGCCGAACACCGGGGAGCTGTTTTTT. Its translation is CASSLMGGPNTGELFF.

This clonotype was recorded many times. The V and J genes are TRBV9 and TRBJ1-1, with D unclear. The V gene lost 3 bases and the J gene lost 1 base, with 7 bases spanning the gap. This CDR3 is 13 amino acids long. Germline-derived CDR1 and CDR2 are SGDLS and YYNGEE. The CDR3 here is CASSAGWNTEAFF. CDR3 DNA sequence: TGTGCCAGCAGCGCCGGGTGGAACACTGAAGCTTTCTTT.

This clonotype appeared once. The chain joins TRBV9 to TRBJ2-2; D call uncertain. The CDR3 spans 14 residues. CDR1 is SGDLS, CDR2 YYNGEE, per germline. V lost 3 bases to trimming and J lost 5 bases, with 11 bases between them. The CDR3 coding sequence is TGTGCCAGCAGCGCGAAGACGGGTACCGGGGAGCTGTTTTTT. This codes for CASSAKTGTGELFF.

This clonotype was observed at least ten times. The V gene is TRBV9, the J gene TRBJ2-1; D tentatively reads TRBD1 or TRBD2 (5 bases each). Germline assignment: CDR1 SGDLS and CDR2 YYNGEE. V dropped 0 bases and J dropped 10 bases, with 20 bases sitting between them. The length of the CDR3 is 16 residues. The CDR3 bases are TGTGCCAGCAGCGTAGAGTTGGTGTTCATGAGGGGAGAGCAGTTCTTC. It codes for CASSVELVFMRGEQFF.